This is a list of T cell receptor beta chains from one sample in a study of post-analysis software for immune sequencing data. TCRdb analysed the PCR reads with MiXCR anew, one entry per CDR3 protein. The sample contains hundreds of thousands of distinct CDR3 sequences, roughly 46% of which appear only once. Sequenced input: blood. All receptors come from a girl aged 5-17 years with multiple sclerosis. Each CDR3 is given with its conserved first and last residue. The D gene is left open where the match is weak. Size is stated for part of the rows, as once, few or many counts, or as a class when the clone is expanded.

abundance: NA; j_gene: TRBJ2-2; v_gene: TRBV29-1; d_gene: NA; len: 14; CDR3aa: CSVGGRAATGELFF; CDR3nt: TGCAGCGTTGGGGGCAGGGCGGCGACCGGGGAGCTGTTTTTT
abundance: few; j_gene: TRBJ2-5; v_gene: TRBV7-9; d_gene: NA; len: 16; CDR3aa: CASSLVSGRRRETQYF; CDR3nt: TGTGCCAGCAGCTTAGTTTCCGGGAGAAGACGAGAGACCCAGTACTTC
abundance: NA; j_gene: TRBJ2-1; v_gene: TRBV12-3/TRBV12-4; d_gene: NA; len: 12; CDR3aa: CASSLSLQGQFF; CDR3nt: TGTGCCAGCAGTTTATCCCTCCAGGGTCAGTTCTTC
abundance: many; j_gene: TRBJ1-2; v_gene: TRBV7-9; d_gene: NA; len: 13; CDR3aa: CASSPTANYGYTF; CDR3nt: TGTGCCAGCAGCCCGACGGCGAACTATGGCTACACCTTC
abundance: NA; j_gene: TRBJ2-5; v_gene: TRBV6-6; d_gene: TRBD1; len: 17; CDR3aa: CASSYSFTGTAQETQYF; CDR3nt: TGTGCCAGCAGTTACTCTTTTACCGGGACAGCACAAGAGACCCAGTACTTC
abundance: NA; j_gene: TRBJ2-7; v_gene: TRBV25-1; d_gene: TRBD2; len: 17; CDR3aa: CASSDIGAGDPVYEQYF; CDR3nt: TGTGCCAGCAGTGATATAGGGGCGGGGGACCCCGTCTACGAGCAGTACTTC
abundance: NA; j_gene: TRBJ2-1; v_gene: TRBV15; d_gene: NA; len: 12; CDR3aa: CATSRDYREQFF; CDR3nt: TGTGCCACCAGCAGAGATTACAGGGAGCAGTTCTTC
abundance: few; j_gene: TRBJ2-5; v_gene: TRBV12-3/TRBV12-4; d_gene: NA; len: 15; CDR3aa: CASSLAPRLKETQYF; CDR3nt: TGTGCCAGCAGTTTAGCGCCGAGACTTAAAGAGACCCAGTACTTC
abundance: few; j_gene: TRBJ2-5; v_gene: TRBV12-3/TRBV12-4; d_gene: NA; len: 15; CDR3aa: CASSFGGTVQETQYF; CDR3nt: TGTGCCAGCAGTTTCGGCGGGACAGTCCAAGAGACCCAGTACTTC
abundance: NA; j_gene: TRBJ2-7; v_gene: TRBV11-3; d_gene: TRBD1; len: 14; CDR3aa: CASSLGQAFYEQYF; CDR3nt: TGTGCCAGCAGCCTAGGACAGGCCTTCTACGAGCAGTACTTC
abundance: NA; j_gene: TRBJ2-6; v_gene: TRBV12-3/TRBV12-4; d_gene: TRBD2; len: 18; CDR3aa: CASSLHSGGSSGANVLTF; CDR3nt: TGTGCCAGCAGTCTCCATAGCGGGGGGAGCTCTGGGGCCAACGTCCTGACTTTC
abundance: NA; j_gene: TRBJ2-1; v_gene: TRBV20-1; d_gene: NA; len: 14; CDR3aa: CSAVAAHSYNEQFF; CDR3nt: TGCAGTGCTGTTGCGGCCCACTCCTACAATGAGCAGTTCTTC
abundance: few; j_gene: TRBJ2-7; v_gene: TRBV5-1; d_gene: NA; len: 14; CDR3aa: CASSLRPVPYEQYF; CDR3nt: TGCGCCAGCAGCTTGCGGCCAGTTCCTTACGAGCAGTACTTC
abundance: NA; j_gene: TRBJ2-3; v_gene: TRBV28; d_gene: NA; len: 12; CDR3aa: CASSPRTDTRYF; CDR3nt: TGTGCCAGCAGTCCCCGCACAGATACGCGGTATTTT
abundance: few; j_gene: TRBJ2-7; v_gene: TRBV29-1; d_gene: NA; len: 13; CDR3aa: CSAGTASSYEQYF; CDR3nt: TGCAGCGCCGGGACGGCGAGCTCCTACGAGCAGTACTTC
abundance: few; j_gene: TRBJ2-5; v_gene: TRBV12-3/TRBV12-4; d_gene: TRBD1; len: 14; CDR3aa: CASSHGQVQETQYF; CDR3nt: TGTGCCAGCAGTCATGGACAGGTTCAAGAGACCCAGTACTTC
abundance: NA; j_gene: TRBJ1-6; v_gene: TRBV3-1; d_gene: TRBD1; len: 14; CDR3aa: CASAAGQVNSPLHF; CDR3nt: TGTGCCTCAGCGGCGGGACAGGTTAATTCACCCCTCCACTTT
abundance: few; j_gene: TRBJ2-6; v_gene: TRBV12-3/TRBV12-4; d_gene: NA; len: 18; CDR3aa: CASSPDSYTRLGANVLTF; CDR3nt: TGCGCCAGCAGTCCAGACAGTTACACCCGTCTGGGGGCCAACGTCCTGACTTTC
abundance: few; j_gene: TRBJ2-1; v_gene: TRBV6-5; d_gene: TRBD1; len: 15; CDR3aa: CASSYTGTGKNEQFF; CDR3nt: TGTGCCAGCAGTTACACCGGGACAGGGAAGAATGAGCAGTTCTTC
abundance: NA; j_gene: TRBJ2-1; v_gene: TRBV7-9; d_gene: TRBD2; len: 18; CDR3aa: CASSPTRISGGPYNEQFF; CDR3nt: TGTGCCAGCAGCCCAACCAGGATATCGGGGGGGCCATACAATGAGCAGTTCTTC
abundance: NA; j_gene: TRBJ2-3; v_gene: TRBV10-3; d_gene: NA; len: 14; CDR3aa: CAISESWDTDTQYF; CDR3nt: TGTGCCATCAGTGAGTCTTGGGACACAGATACGCAGTATTTT
abundance: NA; j_gene: TRBJ2-3; v_gene: TRBV27; d_gene: TRBD2; len: 16; CDR3aa: CASSPKRGARTDTQYF; CDR3nt: TGTGCCAGCAGTCCCAAGCGGGGGGCCAGAACAGATACGCAGTATTTT
abundance: NA; j_gene: TRBJ2-6; v_gene: TRBV12-3/TRBV12-4; d_gene: TRBD1; len: 17; CDR3aa: CASRPGTAHSGANVLTF; CDR3nt: TGTGCCAGCAGGCCCGGGACAGCACACTCTGGGGCCAACGTCCTGACTTTC
abundance: NA; j_gene: TRBJ2-3; v_gene: TRBV12-5; d_gene: NA; len: 16; CDR3aa: CASGLVLGVSADTQYF; CDR3nt: TGTGCTAGTGGTTTGGTACTTGGGGTTTCGGCAGATACGCAGTATTTT
abundance: NA; j_gene: TRBJ1-5; v_gene: TRBV12-3/TRBV12-4; d_gene: NA; len: 16; CDR3aa: CASSSAGTDSNQPQHF; CDR3nt: TGTGCCAGCAGCTCCGCAGGAACCGATAGCAATCAGCCCCAGCATTTT
abundance: few; j_gene: TRBJ1-5; v_gene: TRBV6-6; d_gene: TRBD1; len: 14; CDR3aa: CASTLDRGRQPQHF; CDR3nt: TGTGCCAGCACCCTGGACAGGGGTCGTCAGCCCCAGCATTTT
abundance: few; j_gene: TRBJ2-7; v_gene: TRBV19; d_gene: NA; len: 14; CDR3aa: CASSIRRSSYEQYF; CDR3nt: TGTGCCAGTAGTATACGTCGCAGCTCCTACGAGCAGTACTTC
abundance: NA; j_gene: TRBJ1-2; v_gene: TRBV5-1; d_gene: NA; len: 13; CDR3aa: CASSQRAPYGYTF; CDR3nt: TGCGCCAGCAGCCAACGGGCCCCCTATGGCTACACCTTC
abundance: NA; j_gene: TRBJ1-2; v_gene: TRBV2; d_gene: NA; len: 14; CDR3aa: CASSGLWRRVGYTF; CDR3nt: TGTGCCAGCAGCGGCTTGTGGCGTCGCGTTGGCTACACCTTC
abundance: few; j_gene: TRBJ2-1; v_gene: TRBV7-2; d_gene: NA; len: 11; CDR3aa: CASSLSGRQFF; CDR3nt: TGTGCCAGCAGCTTAAGCGGGCGGCAGTTCTTC
abundance: NA; j_gene: TRBJ2-1; v_gene: TRBV4-1; d_gene: NA; len: 15; CDR3aa: CASSQVGELQVEQFF; CDR3nt: TGCGCCAGCAGCCAAGTTGGGGAGCTCCAGGTTGAGCAGTTCTTC
abundance: few; j_gene: TRBJ2-5; v_gene: TRBV21-1; d_gene: NA; len: 12; CDR3aa: CASSKRTETQYF; CDR3nt: TGTGCCAGCAGCAAACGCACGGAGACCCAGTACTTC
abundance: few; j_gene: TRBJ1-1; v_gene: TRBV7-9; d_gene: TRBD1; len: 16; CDR3aa: CASSPGTGRMNTEAFF; CDR3nt: TGTGCCAGCAGCCCGGGGACAGGGAGAATGAACACTGAAGCTTTCTTT
abundance: few; j_gene: TRBJ2-7; v_gene: TRBV7-9; d_gene: TRBD2; len: 16; CDR3aa: CASSLVEAGGPTEQYF; CDR3nt: TGTGCCAGCAGCTTAGTTGAAGCGGGAGGGCCTACCGAGCAGTACTTC
abundance: NA; j_gene: TRBJ2-7; v_gene: TRBV4-2; d_gene: NA; len: 15; CDR3aa: CASSPEDTISYEQYF; CDR3nt: TGTGCCAGCAGCCCTGAGGATACCATCTCCTACGAGCAGTACTTC
abundance: few; j_gene: TRBJ2-1; v_gene: TRBV6-1; d_gene: TRBD2; len: 13; CDR3aa: CASSALRGDEQFF; CDR3nt: TGTGCCAGCAGTGCCTTACGGGGGGATGAGCAGTTCTTC